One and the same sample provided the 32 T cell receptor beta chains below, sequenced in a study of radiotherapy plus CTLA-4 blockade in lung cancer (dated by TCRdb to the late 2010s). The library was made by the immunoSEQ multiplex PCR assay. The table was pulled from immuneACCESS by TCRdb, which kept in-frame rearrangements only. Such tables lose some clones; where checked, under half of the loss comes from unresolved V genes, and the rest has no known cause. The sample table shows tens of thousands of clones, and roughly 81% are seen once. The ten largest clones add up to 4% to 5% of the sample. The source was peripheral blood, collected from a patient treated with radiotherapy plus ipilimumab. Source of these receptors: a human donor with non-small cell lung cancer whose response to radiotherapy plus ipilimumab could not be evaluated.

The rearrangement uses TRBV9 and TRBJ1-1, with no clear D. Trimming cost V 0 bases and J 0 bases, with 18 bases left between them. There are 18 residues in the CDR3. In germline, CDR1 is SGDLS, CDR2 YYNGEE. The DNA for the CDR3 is TGTGCCAGCAGCGTAGCTGAGGAGCTCTCACCTTTGAACACTGAAGCTTTCTTT. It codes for CASSVAEELSPLNTEAFF.

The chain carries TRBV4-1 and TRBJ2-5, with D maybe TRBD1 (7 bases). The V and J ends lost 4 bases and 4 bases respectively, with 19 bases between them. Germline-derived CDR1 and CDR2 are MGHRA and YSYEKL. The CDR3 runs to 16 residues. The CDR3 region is CASSRSTQGGGETQYF. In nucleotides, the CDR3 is TGCGCCAGCAGCCGGTCGACGCAGGGGGGAGGAGAGACCCAGTACTTC.

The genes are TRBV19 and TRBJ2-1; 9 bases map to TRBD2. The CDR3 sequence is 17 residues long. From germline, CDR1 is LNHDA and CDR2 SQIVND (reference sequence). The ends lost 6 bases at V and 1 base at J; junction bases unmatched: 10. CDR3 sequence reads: CASRSLSSGKSYNEQFF. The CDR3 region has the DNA TGTGCCAGTAGATCGCTATCTAGCGGGAAATCCTACAATGAGCAGTTCTTC.

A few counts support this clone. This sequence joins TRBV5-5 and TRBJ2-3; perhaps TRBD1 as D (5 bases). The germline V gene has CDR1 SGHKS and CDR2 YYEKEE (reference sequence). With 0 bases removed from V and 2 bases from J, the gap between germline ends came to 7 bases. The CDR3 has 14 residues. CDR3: CASSLEQVTDTQYF. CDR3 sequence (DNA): TGTGCCAGCAGCTTGGAACAGGTCACAGATACGCAGTATTTT. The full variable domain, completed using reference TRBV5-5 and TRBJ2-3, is DAGVTQSPTHLIKTRGQQVTLRCSPISGHKSVSWYQQVLGQGPQFIFQYYEKEERGRGNFPDRFSARQFPNYSSELNVNALLLGDSALYLCASSLEQVTDTQYFGPGTRLTVL.

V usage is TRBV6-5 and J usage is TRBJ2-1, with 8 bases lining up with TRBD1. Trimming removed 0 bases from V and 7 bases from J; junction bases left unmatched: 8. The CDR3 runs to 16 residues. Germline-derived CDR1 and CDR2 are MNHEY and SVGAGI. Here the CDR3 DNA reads TGTGCCAGCAGTTACTCGTCCGGACAGGGTAATAATGAGCAGTTCTTC. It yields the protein CASSYSSGQGNNEQFF.

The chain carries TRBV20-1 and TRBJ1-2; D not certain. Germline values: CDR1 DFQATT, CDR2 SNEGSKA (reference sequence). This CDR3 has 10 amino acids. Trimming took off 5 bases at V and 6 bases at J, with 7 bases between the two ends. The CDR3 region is CSAEKNGYTF. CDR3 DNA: TGCAGTGCTGAGAAAAATGGCTACACCTTC.

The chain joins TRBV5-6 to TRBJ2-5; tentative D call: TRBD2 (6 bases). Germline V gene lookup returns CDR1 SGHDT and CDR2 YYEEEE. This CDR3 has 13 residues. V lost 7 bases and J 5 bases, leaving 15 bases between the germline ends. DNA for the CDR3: TGTGCCAGCTGGGGCGGGGTCGGGGAGACCCAGTACTTC. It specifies CASWGGVGETQYF.

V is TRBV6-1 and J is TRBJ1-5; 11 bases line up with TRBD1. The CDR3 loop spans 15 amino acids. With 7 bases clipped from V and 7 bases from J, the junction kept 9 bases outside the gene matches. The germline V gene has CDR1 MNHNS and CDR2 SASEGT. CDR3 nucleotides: TGTGCCAGCACCAAGGAAGGGGACAGGGGGCAGCCCCAGCATTTT. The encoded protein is CASTKEGDRGQPQHF.

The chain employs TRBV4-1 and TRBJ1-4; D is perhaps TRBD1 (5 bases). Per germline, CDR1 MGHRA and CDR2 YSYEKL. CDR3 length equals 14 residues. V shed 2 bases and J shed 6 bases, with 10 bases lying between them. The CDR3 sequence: CASSQHGGDEKLFF. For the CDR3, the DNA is TGCGCCAGCAGCCAACACGGGGGTGATGAAAAACTGTTTTTT.

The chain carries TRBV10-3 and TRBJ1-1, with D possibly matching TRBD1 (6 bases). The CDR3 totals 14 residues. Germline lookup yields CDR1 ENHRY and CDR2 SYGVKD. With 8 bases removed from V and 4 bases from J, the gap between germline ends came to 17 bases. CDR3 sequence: CAIGGPSGATEAFF. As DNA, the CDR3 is TGTGCCATCGGGGGACCTTCAGGGGCCACTGAAGCTTTCTTT.

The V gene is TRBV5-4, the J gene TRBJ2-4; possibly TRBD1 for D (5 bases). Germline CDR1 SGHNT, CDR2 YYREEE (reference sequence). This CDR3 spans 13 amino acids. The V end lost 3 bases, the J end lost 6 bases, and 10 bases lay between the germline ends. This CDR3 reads CASSYDSTNIQYF. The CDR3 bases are TGTGCCAGCAGCTACGACAGCACAAACATTCAGTACTTC.

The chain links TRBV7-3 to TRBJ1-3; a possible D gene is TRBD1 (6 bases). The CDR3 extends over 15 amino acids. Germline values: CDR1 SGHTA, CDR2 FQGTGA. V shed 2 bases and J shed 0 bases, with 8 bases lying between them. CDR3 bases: TGTGCCAGCAGCTTATCAGGGGACTCTGGAAACACCATATATTTT. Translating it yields CASSLSGDSGNTIYF.

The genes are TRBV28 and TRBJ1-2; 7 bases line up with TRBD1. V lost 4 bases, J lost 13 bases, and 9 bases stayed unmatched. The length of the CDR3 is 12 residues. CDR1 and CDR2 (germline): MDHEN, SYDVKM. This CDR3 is CASSSVRRDSTF. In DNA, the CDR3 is TGTGCCAGCAGTTCAGTGCGACGGGACAGCACCTTC.

The CDR3: CASSLDRGTEAFF. The CDR3 coding sequence is TGTGCCAGCAGCTTAGACAGGGGCACTGAAGCTTTCTTT. This rearrangement joins TRBV11-2 to TRBJ1-1; D perhaps matches TRBD1 (6 bases). The CDR3 spans 13 residues. Trimming shortened V by 0 bases and J by 4 bases, and 6 bases separated the two germline ends. Germline CDR1 SGHAT, CDR2 FQNNGV. Combining the CDR3 with reference TRBV11-2 and TRBJ1-1 gives the whole variable domain EAGVAQSPRYKIIEKRQSVAFWCNPISGHATLYWYQQILGQGPKLLIQFQNNGVVDDSQLPKDRFSAERLKGVDSTLKIQPAKLEDSAVYLCASSLDRGTEAFFGQGTRLTVV.

In DNA form, the CDR3 reads TGTGCCAGCAGTCGCCAAGCTTCTTACAATGAGCAGTTCTTC. Encoded protein: CASSRQASYNEQFF. The chain has TRBV28 and TRBJ2-1; D unresolved. Germline CDR1 MDHEN, CDR2 SYDVKM. CDR3 length equals 14 residues. Between the trimmed V and J ends, which lost 5 bases and 4 bases, there was a span of 12 bases. Supplemented by reference TRBV28 and TRBJ2-1, the full variable domain reads DVKVTQSSRYLVKRTGEKVFLECVQDMDHENMFWYRQDPGLGLRLIYFSYDVKMKEKGDIPEGYSVSREKKERFSLILESASTNQTSMYLCASSRQASYNEQFFGPGTRLTVL.

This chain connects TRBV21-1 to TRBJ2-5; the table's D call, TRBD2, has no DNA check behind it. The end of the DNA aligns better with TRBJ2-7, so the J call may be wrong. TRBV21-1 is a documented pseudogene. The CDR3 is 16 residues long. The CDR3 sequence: CASSKGKGLATYEQYF. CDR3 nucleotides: TGTGCCAGCAGCAAAGGGAAGGGACTAGCGACCTACGAGCAGTACTTC.

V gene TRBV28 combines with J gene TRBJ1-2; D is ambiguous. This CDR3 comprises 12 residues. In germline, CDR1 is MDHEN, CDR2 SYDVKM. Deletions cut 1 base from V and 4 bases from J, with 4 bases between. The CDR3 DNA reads TGTGCCAGCAGTTTATCAGGCTATGGCTACACCTTC. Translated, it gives CASSLSGYGYTF.

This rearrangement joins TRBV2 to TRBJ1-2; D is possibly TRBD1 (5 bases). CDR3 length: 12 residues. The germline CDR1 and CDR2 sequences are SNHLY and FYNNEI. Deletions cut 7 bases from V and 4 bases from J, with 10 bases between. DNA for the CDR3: TGTGCCAGCAAAGGGGAAGGCTATGGCTACACCTTC. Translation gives CASKGEGYGYTF.

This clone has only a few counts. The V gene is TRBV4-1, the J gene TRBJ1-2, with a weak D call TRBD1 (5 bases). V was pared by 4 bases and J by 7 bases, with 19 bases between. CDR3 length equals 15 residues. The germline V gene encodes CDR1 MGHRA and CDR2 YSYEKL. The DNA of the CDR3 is TGCGCCAGCAGCCCGACGGGACGGCGGGGTGGTGGCTACACCTTC. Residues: CASSPTGRRGGGYTF.

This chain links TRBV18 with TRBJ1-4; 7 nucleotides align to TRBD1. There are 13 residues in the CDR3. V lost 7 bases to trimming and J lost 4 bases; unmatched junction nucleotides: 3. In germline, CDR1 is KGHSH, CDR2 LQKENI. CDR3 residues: CASLQGNNEKLFF. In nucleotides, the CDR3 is TGTGCCAGCTTACAGGGGAATAATGAAAAACTGTTTTTT.

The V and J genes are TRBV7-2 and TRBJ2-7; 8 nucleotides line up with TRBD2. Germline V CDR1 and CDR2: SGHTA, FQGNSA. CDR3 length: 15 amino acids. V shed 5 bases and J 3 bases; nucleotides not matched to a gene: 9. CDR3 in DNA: TGTGCCAGCAGCATATCTAGCGGGTCATACTACGAGCAGTACTTC. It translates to CASSISSGSYYEQYF.

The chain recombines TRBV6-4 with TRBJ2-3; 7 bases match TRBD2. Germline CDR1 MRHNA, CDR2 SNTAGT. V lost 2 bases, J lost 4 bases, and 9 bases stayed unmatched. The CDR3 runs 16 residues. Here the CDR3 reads CASSDQGAGSPDTQYF. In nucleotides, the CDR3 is TGTGCCAGCAGTGACCAGGGAGCGGGAAGTCCAGATACGCAGTATTTT.

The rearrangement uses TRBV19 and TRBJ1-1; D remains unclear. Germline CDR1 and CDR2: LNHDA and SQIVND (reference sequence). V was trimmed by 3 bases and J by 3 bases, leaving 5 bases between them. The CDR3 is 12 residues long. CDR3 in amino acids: CASSISDTEAFF. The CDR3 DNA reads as TGTGCCAGTAGTATCTCGGACACTGAAGCTTTCTTT.

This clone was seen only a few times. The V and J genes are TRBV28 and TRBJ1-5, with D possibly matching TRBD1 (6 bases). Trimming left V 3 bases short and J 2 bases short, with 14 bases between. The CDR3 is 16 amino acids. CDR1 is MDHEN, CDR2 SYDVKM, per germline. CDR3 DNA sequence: TGTGCCAGCAGTTTCGGCAGGGGCAGGGGCAATCAGCCCCAGCATTTT. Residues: CASSFGRGRGNQPQHF.

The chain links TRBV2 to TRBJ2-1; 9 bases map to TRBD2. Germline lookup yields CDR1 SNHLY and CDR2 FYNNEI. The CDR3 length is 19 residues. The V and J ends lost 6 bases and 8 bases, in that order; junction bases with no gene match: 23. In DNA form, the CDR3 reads TGTGCCAGCAGCTCCATCTCGTCGTCTGCGGGAGGGCCTCTCGATGAGCAGTTCTTC. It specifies CASSSISSSAGGPLDEQFF.

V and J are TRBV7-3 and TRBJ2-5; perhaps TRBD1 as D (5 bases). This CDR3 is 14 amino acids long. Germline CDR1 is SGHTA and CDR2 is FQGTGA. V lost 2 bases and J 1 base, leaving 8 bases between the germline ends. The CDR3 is CASSLLGAQETQYF. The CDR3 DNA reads TGTGCCAGCAGCTTACTAGGGGCCCAAGAGACCCAGTACTTC.

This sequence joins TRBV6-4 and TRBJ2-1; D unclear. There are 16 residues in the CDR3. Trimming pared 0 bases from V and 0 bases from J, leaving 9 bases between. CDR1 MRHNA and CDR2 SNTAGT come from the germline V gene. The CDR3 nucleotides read TGTGCCAGCAGTGACTCGCACCGGAGCTCCTACAATGAGCAGTTCTTC. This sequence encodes CASSDSHRSSYNEQFF.

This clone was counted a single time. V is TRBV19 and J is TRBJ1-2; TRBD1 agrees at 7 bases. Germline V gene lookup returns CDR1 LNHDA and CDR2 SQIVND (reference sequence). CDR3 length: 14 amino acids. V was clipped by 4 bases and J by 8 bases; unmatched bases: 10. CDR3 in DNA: TGTGCCAGTAGTACAGACGCCTACAGGGGCGGCTACACCTTC. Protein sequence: CASSTDAYRGGYTF.

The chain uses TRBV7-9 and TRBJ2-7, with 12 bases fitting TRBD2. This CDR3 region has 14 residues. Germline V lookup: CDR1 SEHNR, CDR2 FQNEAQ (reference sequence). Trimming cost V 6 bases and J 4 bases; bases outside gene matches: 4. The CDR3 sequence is CASSQTSGRYEQYF. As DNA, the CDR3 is TGTGCCAGCAGTCAGACTAGCGGGAGATACGAGCAGTACTTC.

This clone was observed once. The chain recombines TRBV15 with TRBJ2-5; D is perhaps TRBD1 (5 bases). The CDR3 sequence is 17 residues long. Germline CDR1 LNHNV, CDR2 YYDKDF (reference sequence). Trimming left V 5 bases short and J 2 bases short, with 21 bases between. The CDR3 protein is CATSLRHPTGTQETQYF. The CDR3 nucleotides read TGTGCCACCAGCCTTCGACATCCTACAGGTACTCAAGAGACCCAGTACTTC.

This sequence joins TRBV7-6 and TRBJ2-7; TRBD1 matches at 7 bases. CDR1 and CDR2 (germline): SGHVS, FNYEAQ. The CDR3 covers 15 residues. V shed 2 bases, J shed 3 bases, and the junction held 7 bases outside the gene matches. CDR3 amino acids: CASSLTGARHYEQYF. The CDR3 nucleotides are TGTGCCAGCAGCTTAACAGGGGCCCGGCACTACGAGCAGTACTTC.

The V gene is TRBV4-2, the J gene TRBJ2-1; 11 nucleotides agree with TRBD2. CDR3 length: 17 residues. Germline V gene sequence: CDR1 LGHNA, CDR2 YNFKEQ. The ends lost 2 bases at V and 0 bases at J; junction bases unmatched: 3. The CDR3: CASSQSLAGGSYNEQFF. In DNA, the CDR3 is TGTGCCAGCAGCCAAAGTCTAGCGGGAGGCTCCTACAATGAGCAGTTCTTC.